Sequencing of this T cell receptor beta chain was carried out in a study of cytomegalovirus exposure and HLA in healthy donors. About the study: HLA-typed donors were the source of 90 million or so unique TCRs, which an early data release held. Study-wide results and limits: The authors later found most CMV-associated TCR beta chains appeared HLA-restricted. The presence/absence work took it that sequencing depth was about the same across donors.

The CDR3 contains 16 residues. The ends were cut back, 3 bases at V and 1 base at J, with 15 bases in the middle. Germline V gives CDR1 SGDLS, CDR2 YYNGEE. With 60 Vbeta and 13 Jbeta primers, the PCR was carried out. Using immunoSEQ multiplex PCR, the repertoire was profiled, and TCRdb retains in-frame clones only, with some absent. The sample includes under 70,000 clones, approximately 80% of them seen just once. A few counts support this clone. The target antigen is unknown. Sample: PBMCs. This TCR was sampled from a man between 50 and 59 years old in good health and CMV-seronegative. The chain is built from TRBV9 and TRBJ2-3; tentative D call: TRBD2 (6 bases). The CDR3 sequence: CASSAPLGGGTDTQYF. The CDR3 DNA follows: TGTGCCAGCAGCGCGCCCTTGGGCGGGGGCACAGATACGCAGTATTTT.